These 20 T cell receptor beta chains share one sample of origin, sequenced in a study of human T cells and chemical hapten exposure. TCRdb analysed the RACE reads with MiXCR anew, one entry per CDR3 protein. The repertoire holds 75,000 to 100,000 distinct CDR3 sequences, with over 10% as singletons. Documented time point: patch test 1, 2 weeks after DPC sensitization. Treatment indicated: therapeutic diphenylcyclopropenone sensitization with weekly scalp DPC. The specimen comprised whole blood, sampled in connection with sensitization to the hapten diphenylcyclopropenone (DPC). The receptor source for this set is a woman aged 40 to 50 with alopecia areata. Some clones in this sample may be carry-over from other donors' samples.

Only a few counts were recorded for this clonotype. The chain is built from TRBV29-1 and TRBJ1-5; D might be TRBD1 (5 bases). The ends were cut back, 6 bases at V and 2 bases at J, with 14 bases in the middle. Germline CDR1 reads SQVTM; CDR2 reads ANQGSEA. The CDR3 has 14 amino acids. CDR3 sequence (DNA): TGCAGCGTCGCAAGGGGTGACGGCAATCAGCCCCAGCATTTT. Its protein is CSVARGDGNQPQHF.

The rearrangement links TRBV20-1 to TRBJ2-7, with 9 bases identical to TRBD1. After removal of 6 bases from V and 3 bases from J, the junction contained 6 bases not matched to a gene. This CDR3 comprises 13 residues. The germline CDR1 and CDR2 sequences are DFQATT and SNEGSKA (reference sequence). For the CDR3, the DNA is TGCAGTGCCCGGACAGGGGAGGGCTACGAGCAGTACTTC. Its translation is CSARTGEGYEQYF.

This CDR3 is CAWSVGSSGRGVTQYF. CDR3 coding DNA: TGTGCCTGGAGTGTAGGGAGCAGCGGGAGGGGTGTGACCCAGTACTTC. The chain joins TRBV30 to TRBJ2-5; 10 bases line up with TRBD2. The germline V gene encodes CDR1 GTSNPN and CDR2 SVGIG (reference sequence). This CDR3 has 16 amino acids. V lost 0 bases to trimming and J lost 7 bases; unmatched junction nucleotides: 11.

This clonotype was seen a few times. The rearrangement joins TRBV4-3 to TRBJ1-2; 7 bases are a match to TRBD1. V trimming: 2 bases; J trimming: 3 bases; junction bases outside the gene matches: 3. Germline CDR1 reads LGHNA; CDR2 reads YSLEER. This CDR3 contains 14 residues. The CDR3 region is CASSQTGVDYGYTF. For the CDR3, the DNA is TGCGCCAGCAGCCAAACAGGGGTTGACTATGGCTACACCTTC.

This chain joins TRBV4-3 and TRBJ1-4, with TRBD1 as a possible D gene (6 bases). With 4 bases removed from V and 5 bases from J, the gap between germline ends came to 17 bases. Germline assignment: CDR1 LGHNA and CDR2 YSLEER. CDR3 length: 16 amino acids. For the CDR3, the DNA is TGCGCCAGCAGCCCCGAAGGGGGGCGGCCAAATGAAAAACTGTTTTTT. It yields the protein CASSPEGGRPNEKLFF.

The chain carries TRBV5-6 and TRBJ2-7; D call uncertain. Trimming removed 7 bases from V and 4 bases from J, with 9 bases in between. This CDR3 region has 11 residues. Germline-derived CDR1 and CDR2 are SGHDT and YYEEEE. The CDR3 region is CASGKGYEQYF. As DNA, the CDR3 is TGTGCCAGCGGGAAAGGGTACGAGCAGTACTTC.

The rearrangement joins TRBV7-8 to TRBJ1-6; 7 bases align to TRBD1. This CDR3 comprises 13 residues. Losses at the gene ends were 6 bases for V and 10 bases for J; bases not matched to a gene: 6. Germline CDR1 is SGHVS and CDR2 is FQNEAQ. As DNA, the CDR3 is TGTGCCAGCAGTCAACAGGGGAAGTCACCCCTCCACTTT. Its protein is CASSQQGKSPLHF.

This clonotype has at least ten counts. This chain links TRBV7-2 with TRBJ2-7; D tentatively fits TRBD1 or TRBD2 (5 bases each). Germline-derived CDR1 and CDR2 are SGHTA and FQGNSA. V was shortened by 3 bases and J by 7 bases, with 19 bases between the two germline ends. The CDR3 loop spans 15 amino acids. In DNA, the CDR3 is TGTGCCAGCAGCTTGACTATCCCTTCGCCAGGGGAGCAGTACTTC. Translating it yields CASSLTIPSPGEQYF.

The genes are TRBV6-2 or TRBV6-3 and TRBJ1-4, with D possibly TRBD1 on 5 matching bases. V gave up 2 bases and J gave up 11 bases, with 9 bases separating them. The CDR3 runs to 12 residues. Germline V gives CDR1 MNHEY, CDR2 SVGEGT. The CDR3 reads CASSYRGTKLFF. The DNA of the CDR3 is TGTGCCAGCAGTTACCGGGGGACCAAACTGTTTTTT.

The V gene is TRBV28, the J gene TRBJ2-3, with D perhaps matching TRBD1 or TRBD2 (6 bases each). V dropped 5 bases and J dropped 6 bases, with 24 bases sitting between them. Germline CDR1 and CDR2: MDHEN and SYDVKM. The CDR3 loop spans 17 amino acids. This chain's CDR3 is CASSVLKDARGRDTQYF. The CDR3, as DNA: TGTGCCAGCAGTGTCTTAAAGGACGCTAGGGGGAGGGATACGCAGTATTTT.

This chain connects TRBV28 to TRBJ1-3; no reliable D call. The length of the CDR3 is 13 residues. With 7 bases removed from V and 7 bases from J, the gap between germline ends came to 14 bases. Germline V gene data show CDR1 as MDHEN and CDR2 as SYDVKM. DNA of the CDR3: TGTGCCAGCACCCCCTCCGGGGTGAACACCATATATTTT. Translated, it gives CASTPSGVNTIYF.

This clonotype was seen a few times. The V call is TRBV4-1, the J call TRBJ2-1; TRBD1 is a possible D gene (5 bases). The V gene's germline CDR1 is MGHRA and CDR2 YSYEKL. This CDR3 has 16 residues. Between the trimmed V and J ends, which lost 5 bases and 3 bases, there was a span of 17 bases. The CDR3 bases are TGCGCCAGCAGCTCAACAGGCCCCCAGATCTACAATGAGCAGTTCTTC. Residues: CASSSTGPQIYNEQFF.

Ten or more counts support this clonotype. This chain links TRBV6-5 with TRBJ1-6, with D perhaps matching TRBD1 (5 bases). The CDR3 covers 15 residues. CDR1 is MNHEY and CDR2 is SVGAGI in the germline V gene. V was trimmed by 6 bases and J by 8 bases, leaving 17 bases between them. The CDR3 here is CASSHQGSGYSPLHF. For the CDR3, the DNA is TGTGCCAGCAGCCATCAGGGTTCTGGATATTCACCCCTCCACTTT.

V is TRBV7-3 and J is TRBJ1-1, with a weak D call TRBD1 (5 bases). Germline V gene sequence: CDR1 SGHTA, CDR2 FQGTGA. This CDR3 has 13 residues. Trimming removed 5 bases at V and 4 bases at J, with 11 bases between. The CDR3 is CASSRGRGTEAFF. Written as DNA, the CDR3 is TGTGCCAGCAGCCGGGGTAGGGGCACTGAAGCTTTCTTT.

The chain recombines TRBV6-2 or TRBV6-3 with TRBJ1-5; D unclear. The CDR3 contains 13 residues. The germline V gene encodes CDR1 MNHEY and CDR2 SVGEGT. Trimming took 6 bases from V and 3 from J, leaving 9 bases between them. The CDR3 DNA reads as TGTGCCAGCAGGAGGGTTGACAATCAGCCCCAGCATTTT. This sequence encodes CASRRVDNQPQHF.

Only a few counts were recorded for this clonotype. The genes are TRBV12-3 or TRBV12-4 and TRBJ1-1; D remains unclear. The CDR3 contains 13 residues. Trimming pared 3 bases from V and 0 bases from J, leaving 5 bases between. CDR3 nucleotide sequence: TGTGCCAGCAGTTTCAGGATGAACACTGAAGCTTTCTTT. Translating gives CASSFRMNTEAFF.

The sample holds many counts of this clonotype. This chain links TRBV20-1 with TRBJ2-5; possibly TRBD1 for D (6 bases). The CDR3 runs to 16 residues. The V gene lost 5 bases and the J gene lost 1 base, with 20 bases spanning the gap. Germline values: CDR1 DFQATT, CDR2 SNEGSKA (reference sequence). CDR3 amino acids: CSAPGHGRTVQETQYF. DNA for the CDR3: TGCAGTGCTCCGGGGCACGGCCGGACAGTCCAAGAGACCCAGTACTTC.

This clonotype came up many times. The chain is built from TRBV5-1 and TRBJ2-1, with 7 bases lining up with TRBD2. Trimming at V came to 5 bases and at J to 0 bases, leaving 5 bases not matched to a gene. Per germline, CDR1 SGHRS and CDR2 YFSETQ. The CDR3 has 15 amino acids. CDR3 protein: CASRPSGISYNEQFF. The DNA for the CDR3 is TGCGCCAGCAGACCAAGCGGGATCTCCTACAATGAGCAGTTCTTC. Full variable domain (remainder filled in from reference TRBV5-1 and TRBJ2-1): KAGVTQTPRYLIKTRGQQVTLSCSPISGHRSVSWYQQTPGQGLQFLFEYFSETQRNKGNFPGRFSGRQFSNSRSEMNVSTLELGDSALYLCASRPSGISYNEQFFGPGTRLTVL.

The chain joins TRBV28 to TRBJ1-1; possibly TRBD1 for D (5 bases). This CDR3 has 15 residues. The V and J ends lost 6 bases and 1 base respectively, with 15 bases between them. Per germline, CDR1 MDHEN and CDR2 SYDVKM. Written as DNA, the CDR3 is TGTGCCAGCAGGGGCGGGGCTAGTGGGAACACTGAAGCTTTCTTT. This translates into CASRGGASGNTEAFF.

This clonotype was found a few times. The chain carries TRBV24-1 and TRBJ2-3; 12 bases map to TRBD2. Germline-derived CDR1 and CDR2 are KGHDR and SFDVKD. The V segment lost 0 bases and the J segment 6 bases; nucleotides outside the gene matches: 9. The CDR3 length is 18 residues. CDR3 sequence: CATSDLSTSGGPSDTQYF. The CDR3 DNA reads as TGTGCCACCAGTGATTTGAGTACTAGCGGGGGGCCTTCGGATACGCAGTATTTT.